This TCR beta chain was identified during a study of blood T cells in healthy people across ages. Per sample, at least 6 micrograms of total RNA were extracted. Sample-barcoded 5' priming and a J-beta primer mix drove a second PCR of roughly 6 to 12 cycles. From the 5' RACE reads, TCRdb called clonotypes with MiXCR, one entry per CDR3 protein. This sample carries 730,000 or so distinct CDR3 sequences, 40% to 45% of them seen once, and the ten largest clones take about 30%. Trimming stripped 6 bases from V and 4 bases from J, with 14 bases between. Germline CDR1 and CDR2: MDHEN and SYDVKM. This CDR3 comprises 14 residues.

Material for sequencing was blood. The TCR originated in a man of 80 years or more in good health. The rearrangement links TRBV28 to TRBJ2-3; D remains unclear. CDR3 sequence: CASRQTGASDTQYF. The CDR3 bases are TGTGCCAGCAGACAAACCGGAGCCTCAGATACGCAGTATTTT.